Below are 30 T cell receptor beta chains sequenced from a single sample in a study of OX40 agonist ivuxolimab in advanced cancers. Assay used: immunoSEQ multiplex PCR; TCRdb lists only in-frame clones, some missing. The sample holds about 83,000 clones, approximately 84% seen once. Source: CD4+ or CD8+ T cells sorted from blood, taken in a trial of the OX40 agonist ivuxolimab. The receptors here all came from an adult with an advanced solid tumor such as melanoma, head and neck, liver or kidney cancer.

CDR3 region: CASSGTRGSGEQYF. CDR3 nucleotides: TGTGCCAGCAGCGGTACTAGAGGAAGCGGCGAGCAGTACTTC. V and J are TRBV6-1 and TRBJ2-7, with TRBD2 as a possible D gene (5 bases). Germline V gene sequence: CDR1 MNHNS, CDR2 SASEGT. The germline V and J ends were trimmed by 6 bases and 6 bases, with 18 bases remaining between them. The length of the CDR3 is 14 residues.

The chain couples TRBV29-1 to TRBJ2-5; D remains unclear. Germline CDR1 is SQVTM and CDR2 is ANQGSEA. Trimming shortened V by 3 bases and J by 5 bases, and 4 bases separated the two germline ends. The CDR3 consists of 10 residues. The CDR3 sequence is CSVDYETQYF. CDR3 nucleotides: TGCAGCGTTGACTATGAGACCCAGTACTTC.

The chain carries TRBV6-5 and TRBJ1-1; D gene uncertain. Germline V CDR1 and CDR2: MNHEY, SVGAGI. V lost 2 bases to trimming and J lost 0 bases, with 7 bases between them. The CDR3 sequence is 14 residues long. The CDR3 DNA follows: TGTGCCAGCAGTTACGGAGGAATGAACACTGAAGCTTTCTTT. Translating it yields CASSYGGMNTEAFF.

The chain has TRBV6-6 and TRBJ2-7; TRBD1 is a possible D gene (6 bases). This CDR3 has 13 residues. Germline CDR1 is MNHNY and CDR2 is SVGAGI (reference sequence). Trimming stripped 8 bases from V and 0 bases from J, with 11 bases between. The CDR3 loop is CASGTYSSYEQYF. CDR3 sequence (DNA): TGTGCCAGCGGGACATATAGCTCCTACGAGCAGTACTTC.

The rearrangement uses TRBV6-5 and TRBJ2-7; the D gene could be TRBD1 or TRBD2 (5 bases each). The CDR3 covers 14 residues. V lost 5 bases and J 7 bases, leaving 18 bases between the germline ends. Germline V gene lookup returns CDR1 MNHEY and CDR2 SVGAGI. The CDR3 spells CASSPGPLTFEQYF. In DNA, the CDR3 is TGTGCCAGCAGTCCGGGGCCCCTAACATTTGAGCAGTACTTC.

CDR3 sequence (DNA): TGCGCCAGCAGCCAGGAAGTAGCGGGAGGTTCGGATGAGCAGTTCTTC. This translates into CASSQEVAGGSDEQFF. The chain recombines TRBV4-3 with TRBJ2-1, with TRBD2 matching over 10 bases. Unmatched junction bases numbered 10, after V lost 3 bases and J lost 8 bases. The CDR3 extends over 16 amino acids. Germline assignment: CDR1 LGHNA and CDR2 YSLEER.

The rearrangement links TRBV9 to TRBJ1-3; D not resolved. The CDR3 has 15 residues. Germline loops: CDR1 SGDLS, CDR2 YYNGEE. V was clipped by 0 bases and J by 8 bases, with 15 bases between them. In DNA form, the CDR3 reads TGTGCCAGCAGCGTAGGAAACCCGCAAGGTGACACCATATATTTT. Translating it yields CASSVGNPQGDTIYF.

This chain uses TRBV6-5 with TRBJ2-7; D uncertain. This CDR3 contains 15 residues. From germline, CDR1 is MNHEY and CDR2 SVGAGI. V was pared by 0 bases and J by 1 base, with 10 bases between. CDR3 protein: CASSYSWLPSYEQYF. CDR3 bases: TGTGCCAGCAGTTACTCGTGGCTCCCGTCCTACGAGCAGTACTTC.

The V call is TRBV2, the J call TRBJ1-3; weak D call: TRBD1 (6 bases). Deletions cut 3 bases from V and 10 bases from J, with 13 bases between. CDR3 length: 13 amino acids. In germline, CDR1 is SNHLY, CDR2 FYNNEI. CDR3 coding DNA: TGTGCCAGCAGTGACCAGGGGATAGGAACCATATATTTT. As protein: CASSDQGIGTIYF.

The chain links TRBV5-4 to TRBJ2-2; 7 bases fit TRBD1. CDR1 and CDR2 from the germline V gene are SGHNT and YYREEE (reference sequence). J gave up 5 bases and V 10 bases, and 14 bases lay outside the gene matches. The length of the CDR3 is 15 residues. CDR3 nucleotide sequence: TGTGCCGCAGAGACAAAACAGGGGCGGACCGGGGAGCTGTTTTTT. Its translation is CAAETKQGRTGELFF.

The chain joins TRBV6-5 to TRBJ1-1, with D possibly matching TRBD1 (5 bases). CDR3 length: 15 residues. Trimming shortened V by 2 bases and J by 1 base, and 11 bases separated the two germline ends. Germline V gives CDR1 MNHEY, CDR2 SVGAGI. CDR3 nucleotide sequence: TGTGCCAGCAGTTACCGGCGGGGACGGAACACTGAAGCTTTCTTT. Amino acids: CASSYRRGRNTEAFF.

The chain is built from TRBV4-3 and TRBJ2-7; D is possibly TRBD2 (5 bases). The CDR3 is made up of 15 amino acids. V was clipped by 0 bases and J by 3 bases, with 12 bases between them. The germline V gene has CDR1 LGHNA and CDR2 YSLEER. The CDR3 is CASSQDEGSNYEQYF. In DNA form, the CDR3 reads TGCGCCAGCAGCCAAGACGAGGGATCTAACTACGAGCAGTACTTC.

CDR3 region: CASSHPRGEQFF. The CDR3 DNA reads as TGTGCCAGCAGCCATCCTAGGGGCGAGCAGTTCTTC. This rearrangement joins TRBV11-3 to TRBJ2-1; D might be TRBD1 (5 bases). Germline V gene lookup returns CDR1 SGHNT and CDR2 YENEEA. The CDR3 contains 12 residues. Between the trimmed V and J ends, which lost 5 bases and 10 bases, there was a span of 12 bases.

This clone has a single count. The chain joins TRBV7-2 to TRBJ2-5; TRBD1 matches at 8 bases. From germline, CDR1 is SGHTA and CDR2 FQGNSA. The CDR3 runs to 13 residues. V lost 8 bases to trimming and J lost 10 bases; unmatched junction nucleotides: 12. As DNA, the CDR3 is TGTGCCAGCCAAAGGGCGACAGGGGAGGACCAGTACTTC. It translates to CASQRATGEDQYF.

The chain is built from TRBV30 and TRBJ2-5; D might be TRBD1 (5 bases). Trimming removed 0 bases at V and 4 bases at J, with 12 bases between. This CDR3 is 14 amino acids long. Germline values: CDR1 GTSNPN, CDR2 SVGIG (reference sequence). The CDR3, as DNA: TGTGCCTGGAGTGTACAAGGGCAGGGAGAGACCCAGTACTTC. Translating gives CAWSVQGQGETQYF. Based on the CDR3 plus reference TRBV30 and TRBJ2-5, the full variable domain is SQTIHQWPATLVQPVGSPLSLECTVEGTSNPNLYWYRQAAGRGLQLLFYSVGIGQISSEVPQNLSASRPQDRQFILSSKKLLLSDSGFYLCAWSVQGQGETQYFGPGTRLLVL.

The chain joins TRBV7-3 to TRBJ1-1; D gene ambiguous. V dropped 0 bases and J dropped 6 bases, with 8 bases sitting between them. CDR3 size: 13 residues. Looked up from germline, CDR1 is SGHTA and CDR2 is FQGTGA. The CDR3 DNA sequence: TGTGCCAGCAGCTTAACAAGAAATGCTGAAGCTTTCTTT. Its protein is CASSLTRNAEAFF.

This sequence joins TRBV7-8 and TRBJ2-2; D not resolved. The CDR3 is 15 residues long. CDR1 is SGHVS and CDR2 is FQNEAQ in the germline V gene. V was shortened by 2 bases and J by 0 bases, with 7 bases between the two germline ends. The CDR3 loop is CASSLKIANTGELFF. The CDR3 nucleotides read TGTGCCAGCAGCTTAAAAATCGCGAACACCGGGGAGCTGTTTTTT.

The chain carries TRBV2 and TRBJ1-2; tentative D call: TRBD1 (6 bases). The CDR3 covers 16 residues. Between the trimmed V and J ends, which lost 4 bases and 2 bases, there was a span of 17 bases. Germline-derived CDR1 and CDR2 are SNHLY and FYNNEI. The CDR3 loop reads CASSVTGDRKNYGYTF. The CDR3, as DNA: TGTGCCAGCAGTGTTACCGGTGACAGGAAAAACTATGGCTACACCTTC.

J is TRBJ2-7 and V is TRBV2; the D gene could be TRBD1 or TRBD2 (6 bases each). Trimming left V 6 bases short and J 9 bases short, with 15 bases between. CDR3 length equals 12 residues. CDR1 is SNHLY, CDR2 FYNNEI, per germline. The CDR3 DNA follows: TGTGCCAGCAGCCCAAGGGGGGTTGGGCAGTACTTC. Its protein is CASSPRGVGQYF.

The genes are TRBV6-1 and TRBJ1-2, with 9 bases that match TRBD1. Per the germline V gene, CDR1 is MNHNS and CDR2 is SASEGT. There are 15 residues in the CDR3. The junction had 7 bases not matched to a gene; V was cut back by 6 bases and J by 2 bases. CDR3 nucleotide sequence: TGTGCCAGCAGGGCGGGACAGGGAGCCAACTATGGCTACACCTTC. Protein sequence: CASRAGQGANYGYTF.

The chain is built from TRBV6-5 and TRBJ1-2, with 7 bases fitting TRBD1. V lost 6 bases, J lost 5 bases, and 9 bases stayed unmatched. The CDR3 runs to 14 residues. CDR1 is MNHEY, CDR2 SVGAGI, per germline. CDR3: CASRPGQPSYGYTF. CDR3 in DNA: TGTGCCAGCAGGCCGGGACAGCCATCTTATGGCTACACCTTC.

CDR3 amino acids: CASHRAGSSYGYTF. In DNA form, the CDR3 reads TGTGCCAGTCACCGGGCAGGTAGTAGCTATGGCTACACCTTC. This rearrangement joins TRBV19 to TRBJ1-2, with unresolved D. V lost 8 bases and J 4 bases, leaving 17 bases between the germline ends. Germline V lookup: CDR1 LNHDA, CDR2 SQIVND (reference sequence). CDR3 length: 14 residues. The full variable domain, its missing parts supplied by reference TRBV19 and TRBJ1-2, is DGGITQSPKYLFRKEGQNVTLSCEQNLNHDAMYWYRQDPGQGLRLIYYSQIVNDFQKGDIAEGYSVSREKKESFPLTVTSAQKNPTAFYLCASHRAGSSYGYTFGSGTRLTVV.

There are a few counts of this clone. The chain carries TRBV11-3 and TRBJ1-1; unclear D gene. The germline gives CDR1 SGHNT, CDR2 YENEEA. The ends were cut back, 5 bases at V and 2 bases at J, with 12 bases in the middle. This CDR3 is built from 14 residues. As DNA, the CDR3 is TGTGCCAGCAGCCCGACGGTAGATAACACTGAAGCTTTCTTT. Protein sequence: CASSPTVDNTEAFF.

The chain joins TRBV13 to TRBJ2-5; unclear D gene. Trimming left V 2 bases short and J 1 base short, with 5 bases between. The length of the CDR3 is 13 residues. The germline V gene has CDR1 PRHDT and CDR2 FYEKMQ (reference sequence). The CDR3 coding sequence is TGTGCCAGCAGCTTATTGGGCCAAGAGACCCAGTACTTC. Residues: CASSLLGQETQYF.

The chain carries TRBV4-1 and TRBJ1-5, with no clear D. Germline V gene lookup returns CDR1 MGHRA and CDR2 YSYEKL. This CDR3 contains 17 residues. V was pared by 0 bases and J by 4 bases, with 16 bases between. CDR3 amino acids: CASSQDSVTVANQPQHF. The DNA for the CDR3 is TGCGCCAGCAGCCAAGATTCAGTAACGGTGGCAAATCAGCCCCAGCATTTT.

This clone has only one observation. For the CDR3, the DNA is TGCGCCAGCAGGTGGGGAGCGAACACCGGGGAGCTGTTTTTT. Translating it yields CASRWGANTGELFF. The rearrangement links TRBV5-1 to TRBJ2-2; D possibly corresponds to TRBD2 (5 bases). The CDR3 length is 14 residues. CDR1 and CDR2 (germline): SGHRS, YFSETQ. V was cut by 5 bases and J by 0 bases, with 8 bases left in between.

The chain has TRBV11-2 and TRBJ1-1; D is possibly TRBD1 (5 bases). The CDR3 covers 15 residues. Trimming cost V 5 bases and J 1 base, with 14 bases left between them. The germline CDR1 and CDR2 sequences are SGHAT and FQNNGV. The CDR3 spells CASSPARTKNTEAFF. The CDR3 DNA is TGTGCCAGCAGCCCTGCTCGGACAAAGAACACTGAAGCTTTCTTT.

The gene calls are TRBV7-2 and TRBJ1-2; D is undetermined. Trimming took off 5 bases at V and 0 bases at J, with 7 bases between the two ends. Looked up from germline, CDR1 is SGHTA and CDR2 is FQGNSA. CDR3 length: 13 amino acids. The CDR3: CASSPFANYGYTF. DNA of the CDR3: TGTGCCAGCAGCCCGTTTGCTAACTATGGCTACACCTTC.

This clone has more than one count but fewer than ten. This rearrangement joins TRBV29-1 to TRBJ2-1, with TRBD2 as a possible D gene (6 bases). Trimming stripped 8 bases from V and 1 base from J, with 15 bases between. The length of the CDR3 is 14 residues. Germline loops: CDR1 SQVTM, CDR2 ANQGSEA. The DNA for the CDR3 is TGCAGCATCCTGGGGCGGGGTTCCTACAATGAGCAGTTCTTC. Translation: CSILGRGSYNEQFF.

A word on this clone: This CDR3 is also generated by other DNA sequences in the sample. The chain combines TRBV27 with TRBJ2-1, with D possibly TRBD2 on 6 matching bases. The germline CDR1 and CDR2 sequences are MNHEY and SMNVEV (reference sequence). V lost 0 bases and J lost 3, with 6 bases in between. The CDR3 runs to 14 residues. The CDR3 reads CASSLSGSYNEQFF. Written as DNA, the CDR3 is TGTGCCAGCAGTTTATCCGGGAGCTACAATGAGCAGTTCTTC.